The subject of this entry is one T cell receptor beta chain. The germline V gene encodes CDR1 SGHKS and CDR2 YYEKEE (reference sequence). V lost 4 bases, J lost 2 bases, and 18 bases lay in between. This CDR3 has 16 amino acids. Methods used by the authors: Estimates of nucleated cell counts were drawn from the amplification of reference gene primers. This table comes from immunoSEQ multiplex PCR, and its TCRdb copy is limited to in-frame clones, with some not included. The D gene and trimming were derived from the DNA, and the V and J assignments and clone size from that table. The repertoire holds roughly 220,000 clones, roughly 84% seen once, with just under 20% in the top ten. The data were obtained in a study of blood T cell repertoires in COVID-19. Study context: COVID-19 samples from acute and convalescent phases originated in the United States, Italy and Spain. The analysed material was cDNA or gDNA that came from T cells, B-cell-depleted T cells, or PBMCs.

This chain connects TRBV5-5 to TRBJ2-5; the D gene is possibly TRBD2 (6 bases). The sample consisted of peripheral blood. The receptor was isolated from a man aged 30 to 39 with active or convalescent COVID-19. The CDR3 spells CASSPGAGSIQETQYF. The DNA for the CDR3 is TGTGCCAGCAGCCCCGGGGCCGGGAGTATACAAGAGACCCAGTACTTC.